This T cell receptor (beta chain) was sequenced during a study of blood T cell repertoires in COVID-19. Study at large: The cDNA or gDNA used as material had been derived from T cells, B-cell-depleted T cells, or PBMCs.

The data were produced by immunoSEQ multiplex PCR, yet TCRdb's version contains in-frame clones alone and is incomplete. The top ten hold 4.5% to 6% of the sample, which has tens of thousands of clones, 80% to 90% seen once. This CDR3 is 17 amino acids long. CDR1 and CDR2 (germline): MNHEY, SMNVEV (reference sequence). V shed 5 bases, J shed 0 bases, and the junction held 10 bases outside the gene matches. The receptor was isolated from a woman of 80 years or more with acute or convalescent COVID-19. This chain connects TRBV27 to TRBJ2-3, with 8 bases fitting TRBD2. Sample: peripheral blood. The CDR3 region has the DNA TGTGCCAGCAGTCCCCGGGTAGCGGGGACAAGCACAGATACGCAGTATTTT. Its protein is CASSPRVAGTSTDTQYF.